This TCR beta chain was identified in a study of blood T cell repertoires in COVID-19. V lost 9 bases and J lost 1; bases outside the gene matches: 9. Germline CDR1 LNHNV, CDR2 YYDKDF (reference sequence). The CDR3 extends over 14 amino acids. Profiling relied on immunoSEQ multiplex PCR, and the TCRdb table lists in-frame clones only, not all of them. Among tens of thousands of clones listed, over 80% were seen once. The gene calls are TRBV15 and TRBJ2-7, with 7 bases lining up with TRBD1. This TCR was recovered from a man aged 50-59 years with active COVID-19. The sequencing input was peripheral blood. The DNA of the CDR3 is TGTGCCACTTCCCGGGACAGACTTTCCTACGAGCAGTACTTC. Translation gives CATSRDRLSYEQYF.